Presented here are 20 T cell receptor beta chains from one specimen sequenced in a study of T cells in Graves' hyperthyroidism and ophthalmopathy (dated by TCRdb to the late 2010s). The protocol used for the library was multiplex PCR. The sequencer listed for this sample is Illumina HiSeq 2000. The TCR beta CDR3 regions were amplified from the RNA transcripts. The first round of RT-PCR for the TCR CDR3 was performed with the HTBI primer set and the Qiagen OneStep RT-PCR kit. TCRdb took the public reads, trimmed them with fastp at Q25, ran MiXCR for clone calling and kept in-frame beta chains. Records with the same CDR3 protein are collapsed into one entry carrying the most frequent genes and DNA. Within this sample are over 450,000 distinct CDR3 sequences, with 13% to 15% of them counted one time only. Together, the top ten hold 15% to 20% of the sample. The sample taken for sequencing was blood. These receptors were obtained from a woman between 18 and 30 years old with Graves' hyperthyroidism.

In this sample, this clonotype turned up many times. This rearrangement joins TRBV19 to TRBJ1-5, with 8 bases fitting TRBD1. Germline CDR1 reads LNHDA; CDR2 reads SQIVND (reference sequence). J gave up 1 base and V 11 bases, and 7 bases lay outside the gene matches. CDR3 size: 14 residues. This CDR3 is CASQGAASNQPQHF. CDR3 DNA sequence: TGTGCCTCTCAGGGGGCGGCGAGCAATCAGCCCCAGCATTTT.

This clonotype was recorded at least ten times. The chain employs TRBV9 and TRBJ2-2, with 8 bases fitting TRBD2. Trimming took 3 bases from V and 6 from J; bases not matched to a gene: 4. Per the germline V gene, CDR1 is SGDLS and CDR2 is YYNGEE. The CDR3 is 14 amino acids. This CDR3 reads CASSAQTSAGELFF. DNA of the CDR3: TGTGCCAGCAGCGCCCAGACTAGCGCCGGGGAGCTGTTTTTT. Full variable domain (rest looked up from reference TRBV9 and TRBJ2-2): DSGVTQTPKHLITATGQRVTLRCSPRSGDLSVYWYQQSLDQGLQFLIQYYNGEERAKGNILERFSAQQFPDLHSELNLSSLELGDSALYFCASSAQTSAGELFFGEGSRLTVL.

This clonotype was observed many times. This sequence joins TRBV2 and TRBJ2-3, with D unclear. The V end was cut by 5 bases, the J end by 6 bases, with 12 bases between. CDR1 is SNHLY and CDR2 is FYNNEI in the germline V gene. This CDR3 is 13 amino acids long. The CDR3 loop reads CASSLIPRDTQYF. The CDR3 DNA is TGTGCCAGCAGTCTTATACCGCGGGATACGCAGTATTTT.

This clonotype was seen a handful of times. The junction shows a germline mismatch at one end, possibly a read error. The chain carries TRBV19 and TRBJ2-1; either TRBD1 or TRBD2 may supply D (6 bases each). The germline CDR1 and CDR2 sequences are LNHDA and SQIVND (reference sequence). The length of the CDR3 is 16 residues. This CDR3 reads CASSRGARGAYNGQFF. For the CDR3, the DNA is TGTGCCAGTAGCCGCGGAGCAAGGGGGGCCTACAATGGGCAGTTCTTC. Full variable domain (outside the CDR3, taken from reference TRBV19 and TRBJ2-1): DGGITQSPKYLFRKEGQNVTLSCEQNLNHDAMYWYRQDPGQGLRLIYYSQIVNDFQKGDIAEGYSVSREKKESFPLTVTSAQKNPTAFYLCASSRGARGAYNGQFFGPGTRLTVL.

In this sample, this clonotype turned up a few times. This chain joins TRBV19 and TRBJ1-5, with 7 bases that match TRBD1. V trimming: 5 bases; J trimming: 2 bases; junction bases outside the gene matches: 24. The germline gives CDR1 LNHDA, CDR2 SQIVND (reference sequence). CDR3 size: 21 residues. This CDR3 is CASSVPMVQTGWEHGNQPQHF. The CDR3 nucleotides read TGTGCCAGTAGTGTCCCAATGGTCCAGACAGGGTGGGAGCATGGCAATCAGCCCCAGCATTTT.

In its sample, this clonotype was seen many times. The chain employs TRBV11-3 and TRBJ2-7, with D uncertain. This CDR3 is 14 amino acids long. The germline CDR1 and CDR2 sequences are SGHNT and YENEEA. V was shortened by 1 base and J by 0 bases, with 7 bases between the two germline ends. CDR3 sequence reads: CASSLGAASYEQYF. CDR3 nucleotide sequence: TGTGCCAGCAGCTTAGGGGCAGCCTCCTACGAGCAGTACTTC.

This clonotype was picked up a small number of times. The rearrangement uses TRBV30 and TRBJ2-2; D gene uncertain. This CDR3 region has 14 residues. V was clipped by 1 base and J by 1 base, with 7 bases between them. Germline V gene lookup returns CDR1 GTSNPN and CDR2 SVGIG (reference sequence). The CDR3 spells CAWSGMGNTGELFF. CDR3 nucleotides: TGTGCCTGGAGTGGGATGGGGAACACCGGGGAGCTGTTTTTT. Filled out from reference TRBV30 and TRBJ2-2, the complete variable domain reads SQTIHQWPATLVQPVGSPLSLECTVEGTSNPNLYWYRQAAGRGLQLLFYSVGIGQISSEVPQNLSASRPQDRQFILSSKKLLLSDSGFYLCAWSGMGNTGELFFGEGSRLTVL.

This sequence joins TRBV3-1 and TRBJ1-5; D possibly corresponds to TRBD1 (5 bases). The germline V and J ends were trimmed by 5 bases and 8 bases, with 16 bases remaining between them. CDR3 size: 14 residues. The germline gives CDR1 LGHDT, CDR2 YNNKEL (reference sequence). The CDR3 coding sequence is TGTGCCAGCAGCTCCCGTGGGGGGGTTGAGCCCCAGCATTTT. Amino acid sequence: CASSSRGGVEPQHF.

J is TRBJ1-5 and V is TRBV19; the D is unclear. The CDR3 is made up of 11 amino acids. Germline-derived CDR1 and CDR2 are LNHDA and SQIVND (reference sequence). Trimming took off 2 bases at V and 9 bases at J, with 5 bases between the two ends. CDR3 in DNA: TGTGCCAGTAGTATATCGGGGCCCCAGCATTTT. Amino acid sequence: CASSISGPQHF.

This clonotype was seen ten or more times. This rearrangement joins TRBV18 to TRBJ1-1; D may be TRBD1 (5 bases). V dropped 1 base and J dropped 1 base, with 7 bases sitting between them. Germline CDR1 reads KGHSH; CDR2 reads LQKENI. This CDR3 region has 14 residues. CDR3 DNA sequence: TGTGCCAGCTCACCACAAGGGGAGAACACTGAAGCTTTCTTT. Amino acid sequence: CASSPQGENTEAFF.

This clonotype was counted at least ten times. The DNA of the CDR3 is TGTGCCAGCAGTGCCCGGGACGCGGGAAACACTGAAGCTTTCTTT. Protein: CASSARDAGNTEAFF. This chain uses TRBV6-1 with TRBJ1-1; perhaps TRBD1 as D (5 bases). Looked up from germline, CDR1 is MNHNS and CDR2 is SASEGT. V dropped 4 bases and J dropped 2 bases, with 14 bases sitting between them. This CDR3 has 15 residues.

This clonotype appeared many times. This sequence joins TRBV11-3 and TRBJ2-2, with 10 nucleotides matching TRBD2. The CDR3 is 19 amino acids. From germline, CDR1 is SGHNT and CDR2 YENEEA. Germline trimming cut 5 bases from V and 3 bases from J; bases unmatched to any gene: 15. The CDR3 protein is CASSRGLADAPWDTGELFF. In DNA form, the CDR3 reads TGTGCCAGCAGCCGCGGACTAGCGGATGCCCCGTGGGACACCGGGGAGCTGTTTTTT. Full variable domain (remainder filled in from reference TRBV11-3 and TRBJ2-2): EAGVVQSPRYKIIEKKQPVAFWCNPISGHNTLYWYLQNLGQGPELLIRYENEEAVDDSQLPKDRFSAERLKGVDSTLKIQPAELGDSAVYLCASSRGLADAPWDTGELFFGEGSRLTVL.

This clonotype was picked up many times. V is TRBV11-3 and J is TRBJ2-7, with 8 bases lining up with TRBD2. The CDR3 is 17 amino acids. Trimming took 1 base from V and 3 from J; bases not matched to a gene: 11. CDR1 and CDR2 (germline): SGHNT, YENEEA. DNA for the CDR3: TGTGCCAGCAGCTTAGGGGGTCTGGCCAGCGGGGGCTACGAGCAGTACTTC. Amino acid sequence: CASSLGGLASGGYEQYF. The entire variable domain, with the rest obtained from reference TRBV11-3 and TRBJ2-7, is as follows: EAGVVQSPRYKIIEKKQPVAFWCNPISGHNTLYWYLQNLGQGPELLIRYENEEAVDDSQLPKDRFSAERLKGVDSTLKIQPAELGDSAVYLCASSLGGLASGGYEQYFGPGTRLTVT.

This clonotype has a count of ten or more. This chain connects TRBV29-1 to TRBJ1-4, with 7 positions matching TRBD1. Germline-derived CDR1 and CDR2 are SQVTM and ANQGSEA. After removal of 3 bases from V and 8 bases from J, the junction contained 6 bases not matched to a gene. This CDR3 region has 13 residues. The CDR3 spells CSVEGGGVEKLFF. The CDR3 DNA is TGCAGCGTTGAGGGAGGGGGCGTCGAAAAACTGTTTTTT.

This clonotype has at least ten counts. The chain is built from TRBV6-1 and TRBJ1-1, with D possibly TRBD1 on 5 matching bases. V was cut by 3 bases and J by 11 bases, with 13 bases left in between. CDR3 length equals 12 residues. Germline V gene data show CDR1 as MNHNS and CDR2 as SASEGT. The CDR3 is CASSEGPGLAFF. In DNA form, the CDR3 reads TGTGCCAGCAGTGAGGGTCCAGGGCTGGCTTTCTTT.

This clonotype was detected ten times or more. The chain recombines TRBV7-9 with TRBJ1-5; 7 positions agree with TRBD1. Trimming cost V 0 bases and J 2 bases; bases outside gene matches: 4. The CDR3 length is 16 residues. Germline assignment: CDR1 SEHNR and CDR2 FQNEAQ (reference sequence). CDR3 region: CASSLAATGGNQPQHF. DNA of the CDR3: TGTGCCAGCAGCTTAGCGGCCACAGGGGGCAATCAGCCCCAGCATTTT.

As to this clonotype: This may be a read error, as it is one base from a much larger clone. V usage is TRBV9 and J usage is TRBJ1-1; 10 nucleotides line up with TRBD1. The germline V gene encodes CDR1 SGDLS and CDR2 YYNGEE. The CDR3 consists of 18 residues. After removal of 0 bases from V and 1 base from J, the junction contained 9 bases not matched to a gene. Here the CDR3 reads CASSVAPLWTGGNTEAFF. CDR3 in DNA: TGTGCCAGCAGCGTAGCACCCCTTTGGACAGGGGGGAACACTGAAGCTTTCTTT.

This sequence joins TRBV30 and TRBJ2-7; D not resolved. This CDR3 has 14 residues. With 3 bases removed from V and 3 bases from J, the gap between germline ends came to 15 bases. CDR1 is GTSNPN and CDR2 is SVGIG in the germline V gene (reference sequence). CDR3 sequence reads: CAWSLRSVLYEQYF. In nucleotides, the CDR3 is TGTGCCTGGAGCCTTCGGTCTGTCCTCTACGAGCAGTACTTC. Variable domain in full (rest from reference TRBV30 and TRBJ2-7): SQTIHQWPATLVQPVGSPLSLECTVEGTSNPNLYWYRQAAGRGLQLLFYSVGIGQISSEVPQNLSASRPQDRQFILSSKKLLLSDSGFYLCAWSLRSVLYEQYFGPGTRLTVT.

This clonotype was counted between two and nine times. This rearrangement joins TRBV5-1 to TRBJ2-7, with D possibly being TRBD1 (5 bases). V was shortened by 4 bases and J by 7 bases, with 15 bases between the two germline ends. CDR3 size: 13 residues. Germline V lookup: CDR1 SGHRS, CDR2 YFSETQ. CDR3 DNA: TGCGCCAGCAGCGGCGACAGAAAGGAAGAGCAGTACTTC. It codes for CASSGDRKEEQYF.

CDR3 in amino acids: CASSSPRGRSGANVLTF. The DNA of the CDR3 is TGTGCCAGCAGTTCCCCTCGGGGTCGATCTGGGGCCAACGTCCTGACTTTC. This chain joins TRBV28 and TRBJ2-6; possibly TRBD2 for D (5 bases). CDR3 length: 17 amino acids. Germline V lookup: CDR1 MDHEN, CDR2 SYDVKM. Deletions cut 4 bases from V and 1 base from J, with 14 bases between.